The 30 T cell receptor beta chains in this list originate from one sample, sequenced in a study of CD8+CD57+ T cells in acquired aplastic anemia. CDR3 and TCR beta VDJ profiling relied on a genomic DNA template. Each CDR3 protein is one row after TCRdb ran MiXCR on the reads. Found here are roughly 200,000 distinct CDR3 sequences, about 59% of them singletons; the top ten hold around 28%. The specimen was sorted CD4+, CD8+, or CD8+CD57+ T cells (not recorded which) from PBMCs. The receptors were gathered from a human donor in good health.

In regard to this clonotype: One end of the junction is discordant with germline, which a read error may explain. CDR3 loop: CASSSPGRWSQYF. The CDR3, as DNA: TGTGCAAGCAGCTCACCGGGGCGGTGGTCCCAGTACTTC. The chain uses TRBV7-6 and TRBJ2-5, with D tentatively TRBD1 or TRBD2 (5 bases each). The CDR3 runs 13 residues. Germline-derived CDR1 and CDR2 are SGHVS and FNYEAQ.

This chain uses TRBV5-1 with TRBJ1-2, with 10 bases lining up with TRBD1. Germline V gene sequence: CDR1 SGHRS, CDR2 YFSETQ. The V gene end was trimmed by 5 bases and the J gene end by 8 bases; junction bases not matched to a gene: 6. The CDR3 contains 13 residues. CDR3 bases: TGCGCCAGCAGTTGGACAGGGGGAGACGGCTACACCTTC. It encodes CASSWTGGDGYTF.

This clonotype was seen only once. The chain joins TRBV20-1 to TRBJ1-2; 7 bases fit TRBD1. CDR1 is DFQATT and CDR2 is SNEGSKA in the germline V gene (reference sequence). CDR3 length equals 14 residues. V trimming: 6 bases; J trimming: 2 bases; junction bases outside the gene matches: 9. CDR3 coding DNA: TGCAGTGCCCAGAAGCCAGGGGGGAACTATGGCTACACCTTC. Protein product: CSAQKPGGNYGYTF.

The count of this clonotype is one. V is TRBV5-1 and J is TRBJ2-7, with TRBD1 matching over 9 bases. CDR1 and CDR2 from the germline V gene are SGHRS and YFSETQ. This CDR3 has 15 residues. V dropped 4 bases and J dropped 2; count of bases not matched to a gene: 7. CDR3 in DNA: TGCGCCAGCAGCATGGGACAGGGTCGGGCCTACGAGCAGTACTTC. The encoded protein is CASSMGQGRAYEQYF.

In this sample, this clonotype turned up many times. J is TRBJ2-7 and V is TRBV27, with 9 bases that match TRBD1. V trimming: 1 base; J trimming: 5 bases; junction bases outside the gene matches: 0. CDR3 length: 13 amino acids. Germline assignment: CDR1 MNHEY and CDR2 SMNVEV (reference sequence). The CDR3 region has the DNA TGTGCCAGCAGTTTATGGGACAGGGACGAGCAGTACTTC. Translating gives CASSLWDRDEQYF.

This clonotype has a single count. The rearrangement uses TRBV7-9 and TRBJ2-7, with D unclear. Germline CDR1 is SEHNR and CDR2 is FQNEAQ (reference sequence). This CDR3 is 14 amino acids long. The germline V and J ends were trimmed by 4 bases and 0 bases, with 10 bases remaining between them. The CDR3 spells CASSSYLSSYEQYF. The CDR3 bases are TGTGCCAGCAGCTCGTACCTGAGCTCCTACGAGCAGTACTTC.

The chain links TRBV10-1 to TRBJ2-6; TRBD1 agrees at 7 bases. CDR1 and CDR2 from the germline V gene are WNHNN and SYGVQD (reference sequence). The CDR3 length is 15 residues. Trimming at V came to 8 bases and at J to 4 bases, leaving 8 bases not matched to a gene. The CDR3 DNA is TGCGCCAGCCTGGGGGACAGCTCGGGGGCCAACGTCCTGACTTTC. Protein product: CASLGDSSGANVLTF.

This chain links TRBV2 with TRBJ2-7; TRBD1 or TRBD2 may be the D gene (5 bases each). The CDR3 is made up of 12 amino acids. Germline loops: CDR1 SNHLY, CDR2 FYNNEI. Trimming pared 6 bases from V and 1 base from J, leaving 7 bases between. CDR3 loop: CASRGPSYEQYF. CDR3 bases: TGTGCCAGCAGGGGACCTTCCTACGAGCAGTACTTC.

V is TRBV7-2 and J is TRBJ2-7; D possibly matches TRBD1 or TRBD2 (5 bases each). Per germline, CDR1 SGHTA and CDR2 FQGNSA. V lost 0 bases, J lost 3 bases, and 9 bases lay in between. This CDR3 contains 14 residues. The CDR3 reads CASSLAGTFYEQYF. The DNA for the CDR3 is TGTGCCAGCAGCTTAGCCGGGACCTTCTACGAGCAGTACTTC.

A word on this clonotype: This is likely a read error, given that the CDR3 carries no conserved phenylalanine or tryptophan at its end. This chain connects TRBV9 to TRBJ1-2; possibly TRBD1 for D (5 bases). This CDR3 contains 13 residues. With 4 bases removed from V and 4 bases from J, the gap between germline ends came to 11 bases. CDR1 SGDLS and CDR2 YYNGEE come from the germline V gene. The CDR3 reads CASSPDDSYGYTS. CDR3 bases: TGTGCCAGCAGCCCTGACGACAGCTATGGCTACACCTCC.

The chain recombines TRBV5-6 with TRBJ2-7; 7 bases match TRBD2. Germline V gene sequence: CDR1 SGHDT, CDR2 YYEEEE. The CDR3 runs 13 residues. J was trimmed by 5 bases and V by 7 bases; bases with no gene match: 9. CDR3 loop: CASFSGGSHEQYF. As DNA, the CDR3 is TGTGCCAGCTTTTCGGGGGGAAGCCACGAGCAGTACTTC.

Remarks on this clonotype: This may be a read error, as it is one base from a much larger clone. CDR3: CASSLFFSGNTIDF. CDR3 bases: TGTGCCAGCAGTTTATTTTTCTCTGGAAACACCATAGATTTT. The V gene is TRBV6-6, the J gene TRBJ1-3, with D unclear. The CDR3 runs to 14 residues. Per the germline V gene, CDR1 is MNHNY and CDR2 is SVGAGI (reference sequence).

The V call is TRBV7-8, the J call TRBJ2-7, with 8 positions matching TRBD1. The CDR3 covers 15 residues. Germline loops: CDR1 SGHVS, CDR2 FQNEAQ. The junction had 5 bases not matched to a gene; V was cut back by 1 base and J by 3 bases. In DNA, the CDR3 is TGTGCCAGCAGCTTAGGCGGGACAGGTTACTACGAGCAGTACTTC. Amino acid sequence: CASSLGGTGYYEQYF.

The CDR3 spells CASSESRKPHEQFF. As DNA, the CDR3 is TGTGCCAGCAGTGAGAGCCGGAAACCCCATGAGCAGTTCTTC. V usage is TRBV2 and J usage is TRBJ2-1; D remains ambiguous. The germline V gene has CDR1 SNHLY and CDR2 FYNNEI. Trimming stripped 3 bases from V and 8 bases from J, with 14 bases between. The CDR3 contains 14 residues.

V is TRBV20-1 and J is TRBJ2-7; 9 nucleotides align to TRBD2. The CDR3 runs to 14 residues. Per germline, CDR1 DFQATT and CDR2 SNEGSKA (reference sequence). Losses at the gene ends were 6 bases for V and 3 bases for J; bases not matched to a gene: 9. CDR3 region: CSAIPRGGRYEQYF. In DNA form, the CDR3 reads TGCAGTGCCATTCCGCGGGGGGGACGCTACGAGCAGTACTTC.

This sequence joins TRBV7-2 and TRBJ1-1; D not resolved. Germline V CDR1 and CDR2: SGHTA, FQGNSA. V was clipped by 1 base and J by 7 bases, with 13 bases between them. This CDR3 is built from 14 residues. CDR3 sequence reads: CASSLGTQKGEAFF. The CDR3 nucleotides are TGTGCCAGCAGCTTAGGGACCCAGAAGGGTGAAGCTTTCTTT.

The CDR3 sequence is CASSFHGEQYF. The CDR3 DNA sequence: TGTGCCAGCAGCTTTCATGGTGAGCAGTACTTC. V usage is TRBV7-2 and J usage is TRBJ2-7; the D is unclear. V was cut by 3 bases and J by 7 bases, with 7 bases left in between. Germline values: CDR1 SGHTA, CDR2 FQGNSA. This CDR3 region has 11 residues.

The CDR3 sequence: CSARGQGAEKLFF. DNA of the CDR3: TGCAGTGCTAGGGGACAGGGTGCGGAAAAACTGTTTTTT. This chain uses TRBV20-1 with TRBJ1-4; 9 bases are a match to TRBD1. After removal of 3 bases from V and 8 bases from J, the junction contained 4 bases not matched to a gene. The CDR3 sequence is 13 residues long. CDR1 and CDR2 (germline): DFQATT, SNEGSKA (reference sequence).

This clonotype appeared many times. The chain couples TRBV20-1 to TRBJ2-1; unclear D gene. The V gene lost 6 bases and the J gene lost 4 bases, with 7 bases spanning the gap. In germline, CDR1 is DFQATT, CDR2 SNEGSKA (reference sequence). This CDR3 spans 11 amino acids. For the CDR3, the DNA is TGCAGTGCCCCGTGGTACAATGAGCAGTTCTTC. Translated: CSAPWYNEQFF.

The chain recombines TRBV19 with TRBJ2-5; 11 bases align to TRBD2. With 1 base clipped from V and 6 bases from J, the junction kept 13 bases outside the gene matches. Germline V gene data show CDR1 as LNHDA and CDR2 as SQIVND (reference sequence). The CDR3 is 18 residues long. Here the CDR3 reads CASSIAIAGGPEVKTQYF. The CDR3 DNA reads TGTGCCAGTAGTATAGCGATAGCGGGGGGGCCGGAAGTTAAGACCCAGTACTTC.

This clonotype was counted ten times or more. The chain links TRBV9 to TRBJ2-3; no clear D gene. There are 12 residues in the CDR3. In germline, CDR1 is SGDLS, CDR2 YYNGEE. The germline V and J ends were trimmed by 0 bases and 8 bases, with 7 bases remaining between them. The CDR3 sequence is CASSVAGGTQYF. The CDR3 DNA is TGTGCCAGCAGCGTAGCCGGCGGTACGCAGTATTTT.

The chain recombines TRBV10-3 with TRBJ1-2, with 9 positions matching TRBD1. V lost 2 bases to trimming and J lost 4 bases; unmatched junction nucleotides: 8. CDR3 size: 16 residues. Germline-derived CDR1 and CDR2 are ENHRY and SYGVKD. The CDR3 nucleotides read TGTGCCATCAGTGAGAATACAGGGGGCGTCGGCTATGGCTACACCTTC. Its protein product is CAISENTGGVGYGYTF.

This clonotype appeared many times. The V and J genes are TRBV9 and TRBJ1-2, with D unresolved. Germline V gene data show CDR1 as SGDLS and CDR2 as YYNGEE. This CDR3 has 16 residues. Trimming took 4 bases from V and 3 from J, leaving 19 bases between them. DNA of the CDR3: TGTGCCAGCAGCCCCCGGGGAGGCATCGGTGACTATGGCTACACCTTC. Its protein is CASSPRGGIGDYGYTF.

This chain connects TRBV2 to TRBJ2-7, with D possibly matching TRBD1 (6 bases). The CDR3 loop spans 14 amino acids. Looked up from germline, CDR1 is SNHLY and CDR2 is FYNNEI. V lost 6 bases to trimming and J lost 0 bases, with 12 bases between them. The CDR3 region has the DNA TGTGCCAGCAGCTACGACAGGAACTCCTACGAGCAGTACTTC. Residues: CASSYDRNSYEQYF.

The V call is TRBV7-9, the J call TRBJ2-2; 7 nucleotides align to TRBD1. Germline assignment: CDR1 SEHNR and CDR2 FQNEAQ (reference sequence). CDR3 length equals 15 residues. V was clipped by 4 bases and J by 1 base; unmatched bases: 3. The CDR3 bases are TGTGCCAGCAGCTGCGGACAGGTGAACACCGGGGAGCTGTTTTTT. Translated, it gives CASSCGQVNTGELFF.

The V gene is TRBV4-3, the J gene TRBJ2-3; D assignment may be TRBD1 or TRBD2 (7 bases each). This CDR3 is 16 amino acids long. Germline V gene data show CDR1 as LGHNA and CDR2 as YSLEER. V was cut by 0 bases and J by 6 bases, with 16 bases left in between. CDR3 DNA: TGCGCCAGCAGCCAAGATTTGGGGGAGGGGGCGGATACGCAGTATTTT. Amino acids: CASSQDLGEGADTQYF.

This sequence joins TRBV2 and TRBJ1-1; D might be TRBD1 (5 bases). Germline V gene lookup returns CDR1 SNHLY and CDR2 FYNNEI. There are 13 residues in the CDR3. Deletions cut 8 bases from V and 1 base from J, with 11 bases between. CDR3 DNA: TGTGCCAGCGGAAGTAGGGGGAACACTGAAGCTTTCTTT. It translates to CASGSRGNTEAFF. The variable domain in full, completed from reference TRBV2 and TRBJ1-1, reads EPEVTQTPSHQVTQMGQEVILRCVPISNHLYFYWYRQILGQKVEFLVSFYNNEISEKSEIFDDQFSVERPDGSNFTLKIRSTKLEDSAMYFCASGSRGNTEAFFGQGTRLTVV.

The chain couples TRBV10-2 to TRBJ2-2; D call uncertain. Trimming pared 6 bases from V and 11 bases from J, leaving 13 bases between. CDR1 WSHSY and CDR2 SAAADI come from the germline V gene. This CDR3 comprises 12 residues. CDR3: CASRYGFGELFF. As DNA, the CDR3 is TGCGCCAGCAGATACGGATTCGGAGAGCTGTTTTTT.

This clonotype was recorded at least ten times. The chain uses TRBV2 and TRBJ2-5, with D perhaps given as TRBD1 or TRBD2 (5 bases each). CDR1 SNHLY and CDR2 FYNNEI come from the germline V gene. Between the trimmed V and J ends, which lost 6 bases and 1 base, there was a span of 9 bases. The CDR3 covers 13 residues. The CDR3: CASRGTAQETQYF. CDR3 coding DNA: TGTGCCAGCAGAGGGACGGCCCAAGAGACCCAGTACTTC.

On this clonotype itself: A much larger clone lies a single base off, so this may be a read error. V and J are TRBV6-1 and TRBJ1-5; D is perhaps TRBD1 (5 bases). From germline, CDR1 is MNHNS and CDR2 SASEGT. CDR3 length: 16 residues. V was cut by 4 bases and J by 6 bases, with 19 bases left in between. The CDR3 bases are TGTGCCAGCAGTGCCCGCAGGGTGTCTGAAGGTCAGCCCCAGCATTTT. Its translation: CASSARRVSEGQPQHF.